This TCR beta chain was recorded in a study of T cell responses to AZD1222 COVID-19 vaccine. This table comes from immunoSEQ multiplex PCR, and its TCRdb copy is limited to in-frame clones, with some not included. Of about 150,000 clones in the sample, nearly 90% are singletons; the top ten hold approximately 5.1%. The sequence was collected from an adult in good health. Specimen: peripheral blood, collected on day 0 of AZD1222 vaccination.

CDR3 nucleotides: TGCGCCAGCAGCCACTGGACTAGCGGGATCTACGAGCAGTACTTC. Residues: CASSHWTSGIYEQYF. The chain has TRBV4-1 and TRBJ2-7, with 12 bases lining up with TRBD2. V was pared by 3 bases and J by 3 bases, with 3 bases of the junction left unmatched. Germline loops: CDR1 MGHRA, CDR2 YSYEKL. There are 15 residues in the CDR3.